This T cell receptor (beta chain) is drawn from a study of CD8 T cells in Susac syndrome. After extraction with the RNeasy kit, about 0.45 to 1 ug of the RNA was reverse transcribed using random hexamers. TCR beta CDR3 was amplified by immunoSEQ covering 54 Vbeta and 13 Jbeta. A single record per CDR3 protein comes from TCRdb applying MiXCR to the immunoSEQ multiplex PCR reads. This sample has 120,000 or so distinct CDR3 sequences; roughly 96% occur once, and the top ten carry more than 0.095%. V lost 7 bases to trimming and J lost 8 bases, with 14 bases between them. Germline CDR1 SQVTM, CDR2 ANQGSEA. The CDR3 has 12 residues.

This chain joins TRBV29-1 and TRBJ1-4; D might be TRBD1 (5 bases). This sequence was found in a human donor in good health. The sequenced sample was CD4+ T cells from PBMCs. The CDR3 region has the DNA TGCAGCGCCGGCAGGGTGACGGAAAAACTGTTTTTT. Amino acid sequence: CSAGRVTEKLFF.